This T cell receptor beta chain originates from a study of T-cell reconstitution after alpha-beta-depleted transplantation in children. The authors prepared the TCRbeta library with unique molecular identifiers. TCRdb recomputed calls from the PCR reads with MiXCR, one row per CDR3 protein. Among about 200,000 distinct CDR3 sequences, just over 14% were seen once, and the ten largest hold less than 15%. The CDR3 has 16 residues. V trimming: 7 bases; J trimming: 6 bases; junction bases outside the gene matches: 14. Germline V CDR1 and CDR2: MNHNS, SASEGT. The J gene is TRBJ2-2, the V gene TRBV6-1; 7 nucleotides agree with TRBD1. The starting material was PBMCs from the stem cell graft donor, obtained from the stem cell graft. This clonotype was obtained from a human donor who donated a stem cell graft to a child with acute lymphoblastic leukemia. CDR3 DNA sequence: TGTGCCAGCACAGTCCACAGGGGTCGGCTTTCCGGGGAGCTGTTTTTT. This codes for CASTVHRGRLSGELFF.